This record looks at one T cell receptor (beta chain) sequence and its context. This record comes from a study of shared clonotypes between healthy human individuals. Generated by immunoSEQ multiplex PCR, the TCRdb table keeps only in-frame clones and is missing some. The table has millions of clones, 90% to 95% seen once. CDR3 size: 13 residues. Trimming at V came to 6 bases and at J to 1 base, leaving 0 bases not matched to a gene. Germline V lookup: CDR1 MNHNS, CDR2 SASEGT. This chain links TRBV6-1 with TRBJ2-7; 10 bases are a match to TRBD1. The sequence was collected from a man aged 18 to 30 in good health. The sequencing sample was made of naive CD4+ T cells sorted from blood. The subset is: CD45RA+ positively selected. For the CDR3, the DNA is TGTGCCAGCAGGGACAGGGGGTCCTACGAGCAGTACTTC. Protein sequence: CASRDRGSYEQYF.